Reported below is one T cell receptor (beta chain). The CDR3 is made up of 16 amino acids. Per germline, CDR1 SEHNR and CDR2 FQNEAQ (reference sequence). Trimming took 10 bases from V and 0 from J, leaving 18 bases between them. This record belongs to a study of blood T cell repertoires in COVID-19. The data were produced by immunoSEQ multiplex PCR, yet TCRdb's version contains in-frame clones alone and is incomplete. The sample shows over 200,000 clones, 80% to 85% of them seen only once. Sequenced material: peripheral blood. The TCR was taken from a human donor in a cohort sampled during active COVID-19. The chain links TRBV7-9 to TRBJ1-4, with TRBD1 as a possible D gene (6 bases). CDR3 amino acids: CATHPKGTPTNEKLFF. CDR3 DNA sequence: TGTGCCACTCACCCCAAAGGGACACCAACTAATGAAAAACTGTTTTTT.